Sequencing of this T cell receptor beta chain was carried out in a study of blood T cells in healthy people across ages. Through a sample-barcoded 5' primer and a J-beta primer mix, a second PCR was run for roughly 7 to 12 cycles. Each CDR3 protein is one row after TCRdb ran MiXCR on the 5' RACE reads. This table holds hundreds of thousands of distinct CDR3 sequences, 45% to 65% found once. Germline loops: CDR1 SGHRS, CDR2 YFSETQ. The CDR3 has 14 residues. The sequencing sample was made of blood. The genes are TRBV5-1 and TRBJ2-4, with D perhaps assigned TRBD1 or TRBD2 (5 bases each). The J call may be mistaken, given a closer DNA end match to TRBJ2-7. This sequence was found in a man between 60 and 75 years old in good health. The CDR3 bases are TGCGCCAGCAGCGTTGGGACGGAACCCTACGAGCAGTACTTC. Its translation: CASSVGTEPYEQYF.